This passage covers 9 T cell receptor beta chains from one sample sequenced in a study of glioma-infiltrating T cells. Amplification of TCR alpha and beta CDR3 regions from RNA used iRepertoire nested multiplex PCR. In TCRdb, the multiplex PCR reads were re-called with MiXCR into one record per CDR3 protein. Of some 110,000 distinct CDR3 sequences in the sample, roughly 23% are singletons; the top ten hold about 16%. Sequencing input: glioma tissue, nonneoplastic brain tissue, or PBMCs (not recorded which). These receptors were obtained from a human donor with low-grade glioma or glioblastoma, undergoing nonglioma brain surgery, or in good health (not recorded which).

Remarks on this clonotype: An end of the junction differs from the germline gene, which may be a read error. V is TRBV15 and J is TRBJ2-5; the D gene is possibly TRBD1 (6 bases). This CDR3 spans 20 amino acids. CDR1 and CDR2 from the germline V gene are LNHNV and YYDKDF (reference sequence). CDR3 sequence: CATRRDDEAGERETRETQYF. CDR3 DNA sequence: TGTGCCACCAGAAGAGATGACGAGGCAGGGGAGCGAGAAACCCGAGAGACTCAGTACTTC.

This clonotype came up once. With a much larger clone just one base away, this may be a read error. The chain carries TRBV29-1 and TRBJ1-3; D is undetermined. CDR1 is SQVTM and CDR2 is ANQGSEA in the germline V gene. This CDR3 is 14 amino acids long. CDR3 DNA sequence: TGCAGCGTCCAGGAGAAGGGAACTGGAAACACCATGTATTTT. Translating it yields CSVQEKGTGNTMYF.

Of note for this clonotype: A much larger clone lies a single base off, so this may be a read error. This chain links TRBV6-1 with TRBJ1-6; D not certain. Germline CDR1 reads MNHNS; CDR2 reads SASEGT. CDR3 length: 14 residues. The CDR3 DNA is TGTTCCAGCAGTGGACGGTCCTATAATTCACCCCTCCACTTT. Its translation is CSSSGRSYNSPLHF.

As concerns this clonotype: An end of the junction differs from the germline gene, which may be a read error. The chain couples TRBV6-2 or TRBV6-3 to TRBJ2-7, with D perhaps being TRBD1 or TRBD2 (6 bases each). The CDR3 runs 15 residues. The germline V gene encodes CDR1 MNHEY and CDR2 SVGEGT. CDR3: CVSSYSRDMSYEQYF. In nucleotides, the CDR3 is TGTGTCAGCAGCTACTCGCGGGACATGAGCTACGAGCAGTACTTC.

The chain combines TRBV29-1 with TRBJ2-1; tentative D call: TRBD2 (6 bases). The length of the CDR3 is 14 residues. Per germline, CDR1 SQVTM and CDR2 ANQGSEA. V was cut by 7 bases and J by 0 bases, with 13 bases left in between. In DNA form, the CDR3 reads TGCAGCGCCAGGGACTCGAGCTCCTACAATGAGCAGTTCTTC. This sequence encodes CSARDSSSYNEQFF.

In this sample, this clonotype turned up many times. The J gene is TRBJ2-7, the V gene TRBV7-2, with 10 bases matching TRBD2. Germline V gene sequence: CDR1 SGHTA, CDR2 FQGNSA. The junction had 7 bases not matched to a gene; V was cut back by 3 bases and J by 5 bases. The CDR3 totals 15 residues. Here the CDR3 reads CASSLGAGGPDEQYF. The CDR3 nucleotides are TGTGCCAGCAGCTTGGGAGCGGGAGGGCCCGACGAGCAGTACTTC. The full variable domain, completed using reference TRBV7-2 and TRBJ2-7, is GAGVSQSPSNKVTEKGKDVELRCDPISGHTALYWYRQSLGQGLEFLIYFQGNSAPDKSGLPSDRFSAERTGGSVSTLTIQRTQQEDSAVYLCASSLGAGGPDEQYFGPGTRLTVT.

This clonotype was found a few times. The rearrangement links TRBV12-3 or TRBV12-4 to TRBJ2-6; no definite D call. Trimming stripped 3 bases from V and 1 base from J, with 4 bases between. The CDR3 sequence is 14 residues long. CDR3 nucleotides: TGTGCCAGCAGTTTTTATTCTGGGGCCAACGTCCTGACTTTC. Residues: CASSFYSGANVLTF.

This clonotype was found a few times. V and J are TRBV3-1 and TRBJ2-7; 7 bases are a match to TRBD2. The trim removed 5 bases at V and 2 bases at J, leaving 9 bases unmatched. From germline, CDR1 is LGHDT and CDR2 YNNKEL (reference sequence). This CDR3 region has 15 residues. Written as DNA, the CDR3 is TGTGCCAGCAGCTTTGACGGACTAGGGCCCTACGAGCAGTACTTC. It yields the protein CASSFDGLGPYEQYF.

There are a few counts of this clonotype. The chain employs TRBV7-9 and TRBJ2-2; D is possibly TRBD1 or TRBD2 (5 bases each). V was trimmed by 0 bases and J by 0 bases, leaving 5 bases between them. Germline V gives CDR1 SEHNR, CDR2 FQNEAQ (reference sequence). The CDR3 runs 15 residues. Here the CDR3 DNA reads TGTGCCAGCAGCTTAGCGGGGGCGAACACCGGGGAGCTGTTTTTT. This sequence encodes CASSLAGANTGELFF.